The T cell receptor beta chain under discussion was sequenced for a study of neoadjuvant anti-PD-1 for oral cavity cancer. Study summary: Before surgery, most patients got three to four biweekly 3 mg/kg nivolumab doses.

Noted time point: after neoadjuvant nivolumab, at surgical resection. There are a few counts of this clone. No antigen is known for it. Repertoires were generated with immunoSEQ multiplex PCR, while TCRdb's copy carries only in-frame clones and drops some. The sample includes approximately 9,500 clones, more than 60% of them seen just once. The CDR3 extends over 16 amino acids. Trimming stripped 4 bases from V and 0 bases from J, with 13 bases between. Germline V gives CDR1 SGHDN, CDR2 FVKESK. Study-level findings and limits: PBMC Gini-index clonality exceeded responders' in non-responders post-nivolumab.

Material: PBMCs, obtained after nivolumab (anti-PD-1) treatment. This TCR was sampled from a person aged 35-79 years with oral cavity squamous cell carcinoma. V and J are TRBV14 and TRBJ1-5; no clear D gene. In nucleotides, the CDR3 is TGTGCCAGCAGCCTCACGCAGGCGGGTAGCAATCAGCCCCAGCATTTT. Amino acid sequence: CASSLTQAGSNQPQHF.